This entry lists 32 T cell receptor beta chains sequenced from one sample in a study of patients and donors after allogeneic stem cell transplantation. TCRdb re-analysed the RT-PCR reads in MiXCR, keeping a single row per CDR3 protein. The repertoire holds about 31,000 distinct CDR3 sequences, 6.5% to 7% seen once, with roughly a third in the top ten. Sequenced sample: blood, either unsorted or a sorted T cell fraction (not recorded which). The receptors originated from a human donor who was either an allogeneic HSCT recipient or a stem cell or donor lymphocyte infusion donor (not recorded which). It is not recorded whose cells these are; they may come from a transplant donor.

V usage is TRBV28 and J usage is TRBJ2-7; 12 bases line up with TRBD2. Germline CDR1 reads MDHEN; CDR2 reads SYDVKM. CDR3 length equals 15 residues. J lost 4 bases, V lost 5 bases, and 6 bases had no gene match. CDR3 residues: CASSRTSGINYEQYF. The CDR3, as DNA: TGTGCCAGCAGTCGGACTAGCGGGATAAATTACGAGCAGTACTTC.

This clonotype was picked up many times. The rearrangement uses TRBV7-2 and TRBJ2-1; possibly TRBD1 for D (6 bases). Trimming stripped 4 bases from V and 9 bases from J, with 16 bases between. Germline loops: CDR1 SGHTA, CDR2 FQGNSA. This CDR3 has 14 amino acids. The CDR3: CASSYQQGVGEQFF. As DNA, the CDR3 is TGTGCCAGCAGCTACCAACAGGGAGTCGGTGAGCAGTTCTTC.

The chain couples TRBV7-3 to TRBJ2-1; 12 nucleotides agree with TRBD2. The CDR3 sequence is 15 residues long. J lost 10 bases, V lost 5 bases, and 9 bases had no gene match. Germline V gene data show CDR1 as SGHTA and CDR2 as FQGTGA. The CDR3 loop reads CASSPAGTSGYEQFF. Here the CDR3 DNA reads TGTGCCAGCAGCCCCGCCGGGACTAGCGGGTACGAGCAGTTCTTC.

The rearrangement links TRBV4-1 to TRBJ2-1; a possible D gene is TRBD2 (6 bases). Germline CDR1 MGHRA, CDR2 YSYEKL. The CDR3 runs to 15 residues. V was clipped by 0 bases and J by 9 bases, with 15 bases between them. The CDR3 region has the DNA TGCGCCAGCAGCCAAGAATCGCGACTAGGCGGTGAGCAGTTCTTC. It encodes CASSQESRLGGEQFF.

This clonotype was counted a few times. The chain employs TRBV20-1 and TRBJ2-7, with 10 bases lining up with TRBD1. Losses at the gene ends were 0 bases for V and 2 bases for J; bases not matched to a gene: 1. The V gene's germline CDR1 is DFQATT and CDR2 SNEGSKA (reference sequence). This CDR3 contains 14 residues. The CDR3 DNA is TGCAGTGCTAGAGAGACAGGGGGCCCCTACGAGCAGTACTTC. This translates into CSARETGGPYEQYF.

This clonotype was recorded many times. V is TRBV6-5 and J is TRBJ1-4; unclear D gene. CDR1 and CDR2 (germline): MNHEY, SVGAGI. CDR3 length equals 15 residues. Trimming took 5 bases from V and 0 from J, leaving 10 bases between them. The CDR3 region is CASSPSYATNEKLFF. As DNA, the CDR3 is TGTGCCAGCAGTCCATCCTATGCAACTAATGAAAAACTGTTTTTT.

The table lists this clonotype with many counts. This chain joins TRBV5-1 and TRBJ2-3; no reliable D call. CDR3 length: 15 residues. Germline lookup yields CDR1 SGHRS and CDR2 YFSETQ. The V end lost 6 bases, the J end lost 0 bases, and 14 bases lay between the germline ends. CDR3 region: CASTHDGGSTDTQYF. CDR3 nucleotides: TGCGCCAGCACCCACGACGGCGGAAGCACAGATACGCAGTATTTT. Looking up the rest from reference TRBV5-1 and TRBJ2-3 gives the full variable domain: KAGVTQTPRYLIKTRGQQVTLSCSPISGHRSVSWYQQTPGQGLQFLFEYFSETQRNKGNFPGRFSGRQFSNSRSEMNVSTLELGDSALYLCASTHDGGSTDTQYFGPGTRLTVL.

This clonotype was picked up a small number of times. The V and J genes are TRBV11-3 and TRBJ2-1, with 10 nucleotides matching TRBD2. Germline V gene sequence: CDR1 SGHNT, CDR2 YENEEA. The CDR3 contains 18 residues. The V and J ends lost 2 bases and 0 bases, in that order; junction bases with no gene match: 7. The CDR3 DNA reads TGTGCCAGCAGCTTACTAGCGGGAGCCTCAAGCTCCTACAATGAGCAGTTCTTC. Residues: CASSLLAGASSSYNEQFF.

This clonotype has a count of ten or more. This rearrangement joins TRBV5-1 to TRBJ1-4; TRBD1 agrees at 7 bases. The CDR3 contains 14 residues. Losses at the gene ends were 4 bases for V and 5 bases for J; bases not matched to a gene: 5. Germline assignment: CDR1 SGHRS and CDR2 YFSETQ. In DNA, the CDR3 is TGCGCCAGCAGCATAGGACAGGAGAATGAAAAACTGTTTTTT. This sequence encodes CASSIGQENEKLFF. Combining the CDR3 with reference TRBV5-1 and TRBJ1-4 gives the whole variable domain KAGVTQTPRYLIKTRGQQVTLSCSPISGHRSVSWYQQTPGQGLQFLFEYFSETQRNKGNFPGRFSGRQFSNSRSEMNVSTLELGDSALYLCASSIGQENEKLFFGSGTQLSVL.

This clonotype was picked up a small number of times. The rearrangement joins TRBV7-9 to TRBJ2-3; maybe TRBD1 (5 bases). The CDR3 spans 16 residues. From germline, CDR1 is SEHNR and CDR2 FQNEAQ (reference sequence). Between the trimmed V and J ends, which lost 7 bases and 3 bases, there was a span of 20 bases. The CDR3 is CASTFLGARPTDTQYF. The CDR3, as DNA: TGTGCCAGCACCTTTCTAGGGGCTAGGCCAACAGATACGCAGTATTTT.

By share, this clonotype ranks as medium-sized (0.01 to 0.1%). This chain connects TRBV7-8 to TRBJ1-1, with D possibly TRBD1 on 6 matching bases. This CDR3 is built from 20 residues. Germline V gives CDR1 SGHVS, CDR2 FQNEAQ. V was cut by 1 base and J by 1 base, with 25 bases left in between. This CDR3 is CASSLGLGVGGPNANTEAFF. The CDR3, as DNA: TGTGCCAGCAGCTTAGGTCTAGGGGTCGGGGGCCCCAATGCGAACACTGAAGCTTTCTTT. Complete variable domain (other parts from reference TRBV7-8 and TRBJ1-1): GAGVSQSPRYKVAKRGQDVALRCDPISGHVSLFWYQQALGQGPEFLTYFQNEAQLDKSGLPSDRFFAERPEGSVSTLKIQRTQQEDSAVYLCASSLGLGVGGPNANTEAFFGQGTRLTVV.

This clonotype was counted many times. V is TRBV6-1 and J is TRBJ2-2; D gene uncertain. This CDR3 is built from 15 residues. Germline CDR1 is MNHNS and CDR2 is SASEGT. V lost 10 bases, J lost 3 bases, and 18 bases lay in between. The chain's CDR3 is CATGWGTGDTGELFF. In DNA, the CDR3 is TGTGCCACCGGCTGGGGTACGGGTGACACCGGGGAGCTGTTTTTT.

This clonotype was seen a few times. The V gene is TRBV14, the J gene TRBJ2-7; D not resolved. The germline gives CDR1 SGHDN, CDR2 FVKESK. The CDR3 is 14 residues long. Trimming cost V 2 bases and J 2 bases, with 10 bases left between them. The CDR3: CASSQFIPPYEQYF. CDR3 coding DNA: TGTGCCAGCAGCCAATTCATACCCCCCTACGAGCAGTACTTC.

This clonotype was detected a few times. This chain links TRBV7-2 with TRBJ1-5; a possible D gene is TRBD1 (6 bases). The CDR3 extends over 13 amino acids. V was trimmed by 5 bases and J by 11 bases, leaving 16 bases between them. Germline CDR1 reads SGHTA; CDR2 reads FQGNSA. CDR3 residues: CASSTGTPASQHF. CDR3 nucleotides: TGTGCCAGCAGCACCGGGACACCAGCCTCCCAGCATTTT.

This clonotype was seen many times. The rearrangement uses TRBV5-1 and TRBJ2-1, with 8 bases identical to TRBD2. The CDR3 sequence is 15 residues long. Losses at the gene ends were 5 bases for V and 1 base for J; bases not matched to a gene: 5. Germline V gene lookup returns CDR1 SGHRS and CDR2 YFSETQ. This CDR3 is CASRQTSGSYNEQFF. CDR3 sequence (DNA): TGCGCCAGCAGGCAAACTAGCGGTTCCTACAATGAGCAGTTCTTC.

This clonotype has a count of ten or more. The chain carries TRBV25-1 and TRBJ2-2; D is uncertain. This CDR3 is built from 11 residues. CDR1 is MGHDK and CDR2 is SYGVNS in the germline V gene. The V and J ends lost 6 bases and 4 bases respectively, with 3 bases between them. The CDR3 protein is CASSLTGELFF. Written as DNA, the CDR3 is TGTGCCAGCAGCCTCACCGGGGAGCTGTTTTTT.

A note on this clonotype: This may arise from a read error, as a much more abundant clone is one base away. The V gene is TRBV20-1, the J gene TRBJ2-7; D is unclear. The CDR3 totals 12 residues. V lost 4 bases, J lost 3 bases, and 10 bases lay in between. Germline lookup yields CDR1 DFQATT and CDR2 SNEGSKA (reference sequence). The CDR3 reads CSATESHYEQYF. The DNA for the CDR3 is TGCAGTGCTACTGAGTCGCACTACGAGCAGTACTTC.

This clonotype was recorded at least ten times. The chain carries TRBV18 and TRBJ2-3; no clear D. Germline V lookup: CDR1 KGHSH, CDR2 LQKENI. This CDR3 comprises 12 residues. V was clipped by 3 bases and J by 2 bases, with 3 bases between them. CDR3 nucleotide sequence: TGTGCCAGCTCACCTACCACAGATACGCAGTATTTT. Amino acid sequence: CASSPTTDTQYF.

This clonotype has at least ten counts. V gene TRBV3-1 combines with J gene TRBJ1-1; D is undetermined. Trimming removed 0 bases from V and 8 bases from J, with 7 bases in between. Germline loops: CDR1 LGHDT, CDR2 YNNKEL (reference sequence). The CDR3 has 12 amino acids. CDR3 DNA sequence: TGTGCCAGCAGCCAAGATCCCTCGGAAGCTTTCTTT. Its protein is CASSQDPSEAFF. The full variable domain, with the rest looked up from reference TRBV3-1 and TRBJ1-1, is DTAVSQTPKYLVTQMGNDKSIKCEQNLGHDTMYWYKQDSKKFLKIMFSYNNKELIINETVPNRFSPKSPDKAHLNLHINSLELGDSAVYFCASSQDPSEAFFGQGTRLTVV.

This clonotype was recorded at least ten times. The chain is built from TRBV2 and TRBJ1-4, with TRBD1 matching 8 bases. The CDR3 length is 16 residues. The germline CDR1 and CDR2 sequences are SNHLY and FYNNEI. V shed 6 bases, J shed 6 bases, and the junction held 12 bases outside the gene matches. The CDR3 bases are TGTGCCAGCAGCCTAGACGGAGGGACAGGATATGAAAAACTGTTTTTT. Translated, it gives CASSLDGGTGYEKLFF.

The genes are TRBV20-1 and TRBJ2-2; D remains unclear. This CDR3 comprises 13 residues. The germline V and J ends were trimmed by 3 bases and 4 bases, with 9 bases remaining between them. Germline-derived CDR1 and CDR2 are DFQATT and SNEGSKA (reference sequence). This CDR3 reads CSASGVGTGELFF. The DNA of the CDR3 is TGCAGTGCTAGTGGGGTCGGCACCGGGGAGCTGTTTTTT.

There are many counts of this clonotype. This chain joins TRBV6-5 and TRBJ1-1, with TRBD1 identical over 10 bases. Losses at the gene ends were 2 bases for V and 6 bases for J; bases not matched to a gene: 6. CDR1 and CDR2 from the germline V gene are MNHEY and SVGAGI. This CDR3 region has 15 residues. Written as DNA, the CDR3 is TGTGCCAGCAGTTACCGACAGGGGGCGTCGGCTGAAGCTTTCTTT. Amino acids: CASSYRQGASAEAFF.

This clonotype showed up many times. The chain combines TRBV29-1 with TRBJ2-7; 9 bases are shared with TRBD2. Trimming took 4 bases from V and 4 from J; bases not matched to a gene: 2. From germline, CDR1 is SQVTM and CDR2 ANQGSEA. The CDR3 extends over 12 amino acids. CDR3 bases: TGCAGCGTTGCCAGCGGGAGGTACGAGCAGTACTTC. As protein: CSVASGRYEQYF.

CDR3 sequence (DNA): TGTGCCAGCAGGGGACGGTCTAATGAAAAACTGTTTTTT. This gives the protein CASRGRSNEKLFF. The chain recombines TRBV28 with TRBJ1-4; D might be TRBD1 (5 bases). Deletions cut 6 bases from V and 3 bases from J, with 8 bases between. Per the germline V gene, CDR1 is MDHEN and CDR2 is SYDVKM. The CDR3 has 13 residues.

This clonotype was picked up many times. This chain joins TRBV12-3 or TRBV12-4 and TRBJ1-5, with a possible D match to TRBD1 (6 bases). This CDR3 contains 15 residues. Trimming left V 7 bases short and J 0 bases short, with 13 bases between. The CDR3 loop reads CASTGQSYSNQPQHF. The CDR3 coding sequence is TGTGCCAGCACCGGACAGTCCTATAGCAATCAGCCCCAGCATTTT.

This chain connects TRBV7-9 to TRBJ2-5; possible D gene TRBD2, 6 bases. CDR1 is SEHNR and CDR2 is FQNEAQ in the germline V gene (reference sequence). The V end was cut by 6 bases, the J end by 2 bases, with 16 bases between. CDR3 size: 15 residues. This CDR3 reads CASSSVRGWQETQYF. Written as DNA, the CDR3 is TGTGCCAGCAGTTCCGTTCGGGGGTGGCAAGAGACCCAGTACTTC. Supplemented by reference TRBV7-9 and TRBJ2-5, the full variable domain reads DTGVSQNPRHKITKRGQNVTFRCDPISEHNRLYWYRQTLGQGPEFLTYFQNEAQLEKSRLLSDRFSAERPKGSFSTLEIQRTEQGDSAMYLCASSSVRGWQETQYFGPGTRLLVL.

This clonotype was recorded a few times. The gene calls are TRBV6-4 and TRBJ2-3; 7 nucleotides agree with TRBD1. The CDR3 length is 13 residues. CDR1 and CDR2 (germline): MRHNA, SNTAGT. Trimming at V came to 6 bases and at J to 4 bases, leaving 4 bases not matched to a gene. DNA of the CDR3: TGTGCCAGCAGCTACACAGGGGCAGATACGCAGTATTTT. Its translation is CASSYTGADTQYF.

This clonotype was recorded at least ten times. V and J are TRBV12-3 or TRBV12-4 and TRBJ2-5, with unresolved D. This CDR3 is 14 amino acids long. Between the trimmed V and J ends, which lost 3 bases and 5 bases, there was a span of 13 bases. The CDR3 loop is CASSFGSARETQYF. The CDR3 DNA reads TGTGCCAGCAGTTTCGGGTCGGCGAGGGAGACCCAGTACTTC.

In its sample, this clonotype was seen many times. This chain links TRBV18 with TRBJ2-7; no reliable D call. The CDR3 consists of 12 residues. Trimming pared 3 bases from V and 7 bases from J, leaving 10 bases between. Germline CDR1 KGHSH, CDR2 LQKENI. The CDR3 bases are TGTGCCAGCTCACCGGCCCCAATGGAGCAGTACTTC. This encodes CASSPAPMEQYF. The full variable domain, with the rest looked up from reference TRBV18 and TRBJ2-7, is NAGVMQNPRHLVRRRGQEARLRCSPMKGHSHVYWYRQLPEEGLKFMVYLQKENIIDESGMPKERFSAEFPKEGPSILRIQQVVRGDSAAYFCASSPAPMEQYFGPGTRLTVT.

This clonotype was found many times. The V call is TRBV24-1, the J call TRBJ1-5, with D tentatively TRBD1 (6 bases). CDR3 length: 13 residues. Between the trimmed V and J ends, which lost 3 bases and 9 bases, there was a span of 11 bases. Germline CDR1 is KGHDR and CDR2 is SFDVKD. CDR3 sequence (DNA): TGTGCCACCAGTGATCAGACAGGTCTGCCCCAGCATTTT. It is translated as CATSDQTGLPQHF.

This clonotype was found many times. Here the CDR3 DNA reads TGTGCCAGCAGCCAGGGGAGGACTGGGGAAAAACTGTTTTTT. It yields the protein CASSQGRTGEKLFF. J is TRBJ1-4 and V is TRBV3-1; D is unresolved. The V end was cut by 3 bases, the J end by 8 bases, with 13 bases between. Germline V lookup: CDR1 LGHDT, CDR2 YNNKEL (reference sequence). The CDR3 has 14 residues.

The V and J genes are TRBV18 and TRBJ2-2, with TRBD1 as a possible D gene (6 bases). The germline V and J ends were trimmed by 3 bases and 5 bases, with 25 bases remaining between them. Germline CDR1 KGHSH, CDR2 LQKENI. CDR3 length: 19 amino acids. The CDR3 DNA reads as TGTGCCAGCTCACCGTGGAATATCTTGGCGACAGGCAGGACCGGGGAGCTGTTTTTT. As protein: CASSPWNILATGRTGELFF.